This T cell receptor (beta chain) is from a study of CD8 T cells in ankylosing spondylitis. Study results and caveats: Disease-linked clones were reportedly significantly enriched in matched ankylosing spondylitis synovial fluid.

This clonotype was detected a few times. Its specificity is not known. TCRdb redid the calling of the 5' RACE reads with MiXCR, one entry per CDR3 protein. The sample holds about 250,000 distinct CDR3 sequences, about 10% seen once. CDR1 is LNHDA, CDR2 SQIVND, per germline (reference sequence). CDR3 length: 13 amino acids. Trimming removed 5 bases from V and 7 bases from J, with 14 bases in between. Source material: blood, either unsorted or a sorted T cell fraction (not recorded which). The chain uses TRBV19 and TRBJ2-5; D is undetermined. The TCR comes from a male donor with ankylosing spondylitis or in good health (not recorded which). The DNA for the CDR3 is TGTGCCAGTAGTTCTGGACCCTCTGTGACCCAGTACTTC. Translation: CASSSGPSVTQYF.